A selection of T cell receptor beta chains follows, all from one sample in a study of cytomegalovirus exposure and HLA in healthy donors. The protocol was immunoSEQ multiplex PCR, while the TCRdb copy is restricted to in-frame clones and leaves out a portion. The sample contains 64,000 or so clones, around two thirds of which appear only once. The sample was PBMCs. The receptors stem from a woman aged 50 to 65 in good health and CMV-seropositive. CDR3s include the opening cysteine and the closing phenylalanine or tryptophan. D genes are given only for firm matches. Where a row states a size, it is once, few, many or the class of an expanded clone; other rows omit it.

J gene,V gene,D gene,clone size,CDR3 DNA,CDR3 protein
TRBJ1-1,TRBV10-3,TRBD1,NA,TGTGCCATCAGTGAGAGGGGGCTAGGGAACACTGAAGCTTTCTTT,CAISERGLGNTEAFF
TRBJ2-4,TRBV5-1,NA,NA,TGCGCCAGCAGTCCCACGTACTCGAAAAACATTCAGTACTTC,CASSPTYSKNIQYF
TRBJ2-1,TRBV11-2,TRBD2,NA,TGTGCCAGCAGCTTAATAGCGGGGGGGCTGGATTTCTATGAGCAGTTCTTC,CASSLIAGGLDFYEQFF
TRBJ2-5,TRBV25-1,NA,NA,TGTGCCAGCAGTGATAGGGGCAGGTGGGCACAAGAGACCCAGTACTTC,CASSDRGRWAQETQYF
TRBJ1-5,TRBV7-2,NA,NA,TGTGCCAGCAGCTTAGAGGCGGGCGCCTATCAGCCCCAGCATTTT,CASSLEAGAYQPQHF
TRBJ1-2,TRBV7-9,TRBD1,NA,TGTGCCAGCAGCTTGGGGACGGGCGGGACAGTGAACTATGGCTACACCTTC,CASSLGTGGTVNYGYTF
TRBJ2-7,TRBV19,TRBD1,NA,TGTGCCAGTAGTCACCCTTCGGACAGGGGCTACGAGCAGTACTTC,CASSHPSDRGYEQYF
TRBJ2-2,TRBV6-5,NA,NA,TGTGCCAGCAGTTACGGGGGGGCTGACACCGGGGAGCTGTTTTTT,CASSYGGADTGELFF
TRBJ2-2,TRBV28,TRBD1,NA,TGTGCCAGCAGTTTGGACAGGGACACCGGGGAGCTGTTTTTT,CASSLDRDTGELFF
TRBJ1-2,TRBV27,NA,NA,TGTGCCAGCAGTACTAGTAACTATGGCTACACCTTC,CASSTSNYGYTF
TRBJ1-4,TRBV29-1,NA,NA,TGCAGCGTTGTGAGACAGCCTAATGGAAAACTGTTTTTT,CSVVRQPNGKLFF
TRBJ1-3,TRBV6-5,TRBD1,NA,TGTGCCAGCAGCGGACAGGGTACTGGAAACACCATATATTTT,CASSGQGTGNTIYF
TRBJ2-5,TRBV9,NA,few,TGTGCCAGCAGCGTAGATTGGAGGGTTTTGGAGACCCAGTACTTC,CASSVDWRVLETQYF
TRBJ1-2,TRBV4-1,NA,NA,TGCGCCAGCAGCCAAGACCAGGGGACCTATGGCTACACCTTC,CASSQDQGTYGYTF
TRBJ1-1,TRBV4-1,NA,NA,TGCGCCAGCAGCCAAGCAGGGACTGAAGCTTTCTTT,CASSQAGTEAFF
TRBJ2-7,TRBV7-2,TRBD1,NA,TGTGCCAGCAGCTTAGCAGTAATACCGGGACAGGAGTACGAGCAGTACTTC,CASSLAVIPGQEYEQYF